The entry below gives a single TCR beta chain sequence along with its context. Its matching antigen is unknown. This specimen belongs to a study of cytomegalovirus exposure and HLA in healthy donors. The study, taken as a whole, reports: In an earlier analysis, about 87% or about 30%: the productive usage of most TCR beta V segments. Based on reports, TCR beta sequences accurately predicted HLA-A and HLA-B alleles for most subjects. Solely CMV serostatus was available to characterize immune exposure.

CDR3 length: 18 residues. V was shortened by 1 base and J by 5 bases, with 18 bases between the two germline ends. Germline CDR1 is LGHNA and CDR2 is YSLEER. In the PCR, 60 Vbeta and 13 Jbeta primers were used. The authors' processing: An analysis performed later counted about 80 million unique TCR beta chains (roughly 10 million of them shared). Generated by immunoSEQ multiplex PCR, the TCRdb table keeps only in-frame clones and is missing some. The V and J calls and the clone size are those of that table, but D and trimming were determined from the DNA. The top ten hold about 1.8% of the sample, which has 150,000 to 200,000 clones, about four fifths seen once.

Sequenced input: PBMCs. The receptor was derived from a young man in good health and CMV-seronegative. The chain has TRBV4-3 and TRBJ1-6; no clear D gene. DNA of the CDR3: TGCGCCAGCAGCCAAGTTCCCCAGGCGTACGGCGATAATTCACCCCTCCACTTT. It yields the protein CASSQVPQAYGDNSPLHF.